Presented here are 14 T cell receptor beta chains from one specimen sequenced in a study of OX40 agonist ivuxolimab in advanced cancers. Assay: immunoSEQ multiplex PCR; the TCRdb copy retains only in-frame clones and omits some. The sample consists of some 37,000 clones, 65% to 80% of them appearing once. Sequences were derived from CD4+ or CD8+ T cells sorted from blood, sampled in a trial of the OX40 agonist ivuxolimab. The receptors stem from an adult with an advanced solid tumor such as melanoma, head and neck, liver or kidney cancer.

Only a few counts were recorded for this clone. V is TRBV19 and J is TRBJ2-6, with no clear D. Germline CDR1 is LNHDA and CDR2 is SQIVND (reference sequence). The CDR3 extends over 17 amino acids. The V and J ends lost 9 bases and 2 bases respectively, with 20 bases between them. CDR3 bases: TGTGCCAGCCTCCGGGCCAGCTCTAAACCTGGGGCCAACGTCCTGACTTTC. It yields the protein CASLRASSKPGANVLTF.

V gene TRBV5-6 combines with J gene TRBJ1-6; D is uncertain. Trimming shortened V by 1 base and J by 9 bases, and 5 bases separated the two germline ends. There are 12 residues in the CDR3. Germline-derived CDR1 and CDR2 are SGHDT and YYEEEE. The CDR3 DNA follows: TGTGCCAGCAGCTTGAAATTTTCACCCCTCCACTTT. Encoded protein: CASSLKFSPLHF.

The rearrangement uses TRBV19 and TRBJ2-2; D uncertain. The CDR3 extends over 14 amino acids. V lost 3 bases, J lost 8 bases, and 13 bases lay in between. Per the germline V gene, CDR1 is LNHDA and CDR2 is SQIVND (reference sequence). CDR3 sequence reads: CASSIGGRLGELFF. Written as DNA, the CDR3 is TGTGCCAGTAGTATTGGTGGCCGGTTAGGGGAGCTGTTTTTT.

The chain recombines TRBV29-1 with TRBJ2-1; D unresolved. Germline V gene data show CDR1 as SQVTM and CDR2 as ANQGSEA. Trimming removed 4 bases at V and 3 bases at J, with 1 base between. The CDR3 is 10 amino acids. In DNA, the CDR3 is TGCAGCGTTGTCTACAATGAGCAGTTCTTC. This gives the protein CSVVYNEQFF.

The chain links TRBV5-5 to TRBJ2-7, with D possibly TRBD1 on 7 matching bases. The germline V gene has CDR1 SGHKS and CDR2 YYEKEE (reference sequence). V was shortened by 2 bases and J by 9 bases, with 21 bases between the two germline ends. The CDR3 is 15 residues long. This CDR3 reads CASSFDPDRVRGQYF. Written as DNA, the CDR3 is TGTGCCAGCAGCTTCGATCCAGACAGGGTGCGGGGGCAGTACTTC.

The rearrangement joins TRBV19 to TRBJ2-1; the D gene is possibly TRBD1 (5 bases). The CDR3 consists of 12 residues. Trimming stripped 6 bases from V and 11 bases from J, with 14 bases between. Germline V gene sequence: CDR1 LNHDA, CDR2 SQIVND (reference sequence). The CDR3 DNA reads TGTGCCAGTAGCATCGGCCAGGGCCAGCAGTTCTTC. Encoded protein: CASSIGQGQQFF. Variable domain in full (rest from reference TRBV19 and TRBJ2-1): DGGITQSPKYLFRKEGQNVTLSCEQNLNHDAMYWYRQDPGQGLRLIYYSQIVNDFQKGDIAEGYSVSREKKESFPLTVTSAQKNPTAFYLCASSIGQGQQFFGPGTRLTVL.

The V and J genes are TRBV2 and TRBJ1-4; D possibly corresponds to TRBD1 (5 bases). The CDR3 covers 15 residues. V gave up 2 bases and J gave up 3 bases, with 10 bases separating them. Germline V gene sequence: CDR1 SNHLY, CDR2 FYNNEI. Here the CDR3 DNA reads TGTGCCAGCAGTGAACAGGGTAGACCTAATGAAAAACTGTTTTTT. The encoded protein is CASSEQGRPNEKLFF.

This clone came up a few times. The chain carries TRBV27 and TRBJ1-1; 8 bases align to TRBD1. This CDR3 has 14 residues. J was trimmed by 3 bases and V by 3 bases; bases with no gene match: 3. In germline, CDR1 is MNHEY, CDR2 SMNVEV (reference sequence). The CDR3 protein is CASSFQGADTEAFF. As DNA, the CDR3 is TGTGCCAGCAGTTTTCAGGGGGCTGACACTGAAGCTTTCTTT.

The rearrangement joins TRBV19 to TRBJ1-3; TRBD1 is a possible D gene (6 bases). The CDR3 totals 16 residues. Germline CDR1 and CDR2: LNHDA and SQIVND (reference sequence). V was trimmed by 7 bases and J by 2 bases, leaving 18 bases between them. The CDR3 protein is CASTSTGMVTGNTIYF. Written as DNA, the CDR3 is TGTGCCAGTACCTCGACAGGCATGGTGACTGGAAACACCATATATTTT. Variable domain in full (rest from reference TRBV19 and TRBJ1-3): DGGITQSPKYLFRKEGQNVTLSCEQNLNHDAMYWYRQDPGQGLRLIYYSQIVNDFQKGDIAEGYSVSREKKESFPLTVTSAQKNPTAFYLCASTSTGMVTGNTIYFGEGSWLTVV.

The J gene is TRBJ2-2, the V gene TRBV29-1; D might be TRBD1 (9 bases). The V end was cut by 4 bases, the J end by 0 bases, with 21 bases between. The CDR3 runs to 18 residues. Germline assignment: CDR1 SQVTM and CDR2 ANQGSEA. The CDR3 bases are TGCAGCGTTGCGGGGGGGACAGGGCTAAACTCGAACACCGGGGAGCTGTTTTTT. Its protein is CSVAGGTGLNSNTGELFF.

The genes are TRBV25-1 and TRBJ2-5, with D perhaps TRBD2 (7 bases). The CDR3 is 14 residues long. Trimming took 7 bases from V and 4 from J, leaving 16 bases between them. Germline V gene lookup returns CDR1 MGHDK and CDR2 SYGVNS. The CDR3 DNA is TGTGCCAGCACCCCCTGGGGAGGGGGAGAGACCCAGTACTTC. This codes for CASTPWGGGETQYF.

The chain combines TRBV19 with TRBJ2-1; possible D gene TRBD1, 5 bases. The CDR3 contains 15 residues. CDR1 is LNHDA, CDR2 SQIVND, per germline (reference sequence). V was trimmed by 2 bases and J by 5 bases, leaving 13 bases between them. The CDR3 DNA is TGTGCCAGTAGTATATCGCAGGGATCACACAATGAGCAGTTCTTC. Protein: CASSISQGSHNEQFF.

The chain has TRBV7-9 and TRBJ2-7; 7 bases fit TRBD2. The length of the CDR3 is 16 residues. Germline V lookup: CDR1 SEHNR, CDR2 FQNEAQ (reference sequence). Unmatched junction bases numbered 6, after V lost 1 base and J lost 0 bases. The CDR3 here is CASSLGLAWGSYEQYF. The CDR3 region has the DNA TGTGCCAGCAGCTTAGGACTAGCCTGGGGCTCCTACGAGCAGTACTTC. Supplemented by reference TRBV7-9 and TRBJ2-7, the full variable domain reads DTGVSQNPRHKITKRGQNVTFRCDPISEHNRLYWYRQTLGQGPEFLTYFQNEAQLEKSRLLSDRFSAERPKGSFSTLEIQRTEQGDSAMYLCASSLGLAWGSYEQYFGPGTRLTVT.

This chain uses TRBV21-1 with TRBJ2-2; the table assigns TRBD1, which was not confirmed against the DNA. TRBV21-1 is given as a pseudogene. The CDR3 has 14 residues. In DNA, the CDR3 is TGTGCCAGCAGCCCGATCACAGGGACCGGGGAGCTGTTTTTT. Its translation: CASSPITGTGELFF.